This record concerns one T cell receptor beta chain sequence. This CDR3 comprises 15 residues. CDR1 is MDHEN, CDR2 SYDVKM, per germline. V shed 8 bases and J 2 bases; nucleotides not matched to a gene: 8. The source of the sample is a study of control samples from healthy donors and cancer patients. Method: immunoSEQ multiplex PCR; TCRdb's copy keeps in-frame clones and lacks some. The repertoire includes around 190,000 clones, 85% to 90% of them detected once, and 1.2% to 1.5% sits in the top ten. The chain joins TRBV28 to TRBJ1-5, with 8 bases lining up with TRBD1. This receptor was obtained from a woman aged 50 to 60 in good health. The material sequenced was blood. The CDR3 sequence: CASLRVDRGNQPQHF. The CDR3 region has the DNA TGTGCCAGCCTCAGGGTGGACAGGGGCAATCAGCCCCAGCATTTT.